The rows below give T cell receptor beta chains drawn from one sample of a study of cytomegalovirus exposure and HLA in healthy donors. The assay was immunoSEQ multiplex PCR, and TCRdb's table has in-frame clones only and misses some. This table has some 100,000 clones, just under 70% appearing once. Sequencing was performed on PBMCs. The receptors were sampled from a woman aged 70-85 years in good health and CMV-seropositive. CDR3s include the opening cysteine and the closing phenylalanine or tryptophan. A D gene is named only where the DNA matches it firmly. Clone size is stated in some rows and not others, as once, few, many or a class when expanded.

>-|-|TRBJ1-2|TRBV5-6
TGTGCCAGCAGCCTACAACAGGGTTCAGCTAACTATGGCTACACCTTC
CASSLQQGSANYGYTF
>once|TRBD2|TRBJ2-7|TRBV7-2
TGTGCCAGCAGCCCACCTAGCGGGGGGGCATACGAGCAGTACTTC
CASSPPSGGAYEQYF
>-|-|TRBJ1-1|TRBV18
TGTGCCAGCTCACTAGCGGAAAACACTGAAGCTTTCTTT
CASSLAENTEAFF
>-|-|TRBJ2-7|TRBV6-5
TGTGCCAGCAGTTACGTTACTGGGAGCTCCTACGAGCAGTACTTC
CASSYVTGSSYEQYF
>-|TRBD1|TRBJ2-1|TRBV27
TGTGCCAGCAGTAAGGGATTATGGGACAGCTCCTACAATGAGCAGTTCTTC
CASSKGLWDSSYNEQFF
>-|TRBD2|TRBJ2-7|TRBV6-5
TGTGCCAGCTCGATCCTAGCGGGGGCTAACGAGCAGTACTTC
CASSILAGANEQYF
>few|TRBD1|TRBJ1-2|TRBV18
TGTGCCAGCTCACAAGGACAGGGGGGCTATGGCTACACCTTC
CASSQGQGGYGYTF
>-|-|TRBJ2-2|TRBV6-5
TGTGCCAGCAGCCCTATGGGGGAGGTAGGCGGGGAGCTGTTTTTT
CASSPMGEVGGELFF
>few|-|TRBJ1-5|TRBV6-1
TGTGCCAGCAGTGAATCAACGCAAGGGGTAGGGGCTAAACAGCCCCAGCATTTT
CASSESTQGVGAKQPQHF
>-|TRBD1|TRBJ2-7|TRBV18
TGTGCCAGCTCACCTCTTGGACAGGGAAGTGACGAGCAGTACTTC
CASSPLGQGSDEQYF
>-|-|TRBJ1-2|TRBV15
TGTGCCACCAGCAGCGATGGGGACTACTACTATGGCTACACCTTC
CATSSDGDYYYGYTF
>-|-|TRBJ2-7|TRBV18
TGTGCCAGCTCACCGGGCAGGTCCCTATGGGAGCAGTACTTC
CASSPGRSLWEQYF
>-|TRBD2|TRBJ2-1|TRBV30
TGTGCCTGGAGTCTTCCTGGACTAGCGGGGGGGTACAATGAGCAGTTCTTC
CAWSLPGLAGGYNEQFF
>-|-|TRBJ1-2|TRBV5-1
TGCGCCAGCAGCTTGGGTCAGGGAGGAGGCTATGGCTACACCTTC
CASSLGQGGGYGYTF
>-|-|TRBJ1-2|TRBV19
TGTGCCAGTACCCCCCCGGGTCTCACTAACTATGGCTACACCTTC
CASTPPGLTNYGYTF
>once|-|TRBJ1-2|TRBV5-1
TGCGCCAGCAGCTTGTGGGGCGACAGCGACTATGGCTACACCTTC
CASSLWGDSDYGYTF
>-|-|TRBJ2-6|TRBV30
TGTGCCTGGAGTGTACCGGGTACTGGGGCCAACGTCCTGACTTTC
CAWSVPGTGANVLTF
>once|-|TRBJ1-1|TRBV7-2
TGTGCCAGTAGTTACGACAGAAACACTGAAGCTTTCTTT
CASSYDRNTEAFF
>-|-|TRBJ1-3|TRBV15
TGTGCCACCAGCAGAGGGTCCGGGGGGGGCGGAAACACCATATATTTT
CATSRGSGGGGNTIYF
>-|-|TRBJ2-6|TRBV2
TGTGCCAGCAGGGATGTTCAAGGAGGATCTACAGGGGCCAACGTCCTGACTTTC
CASRDVQGGSTGANVLTF
>-|TRBD1|TRBJ1-1|TRBV10-2
TGCGCCAGCAGTGAGTCAGGACAGGGAGCTTTCTTT
CASSESGQGAFF
>few|TRBD2|TRBJ2-3|TRBV27
TGTGCCAGCAGTTTAGTTGTTAGCGGGGGGGCAGATACGCAGTATTTT
CASSLVVSGGADTQYF
>-|TRBD1|TRBJ2-2|TRBV11-2
TGTGCCAGCAGCTTAGCGCAGGGGGCTCGAGGCACCGGGGAGCTGTTTTTT
CASSLAQGARGTGELFF
>-|-|TRBJ2-1|TRBV7-2
TGTGCCAGCAGGCTATCCCGAAGCTCCTACAATGAGCAGTTCTTC
CASRLSRSSYNEQFF
>once|TRBD1|TRBJ2-7|TRBV2
TGTGCCAGCAGCGGACAGGGAAGAAAAGGCTACGAGCAGTACTTC
CASSGQGRKGYEQYF
>-|-|TRBJ1-5|TRBV10-1
TGCGCCAGCACTCGGGGTAGCAATCAGCCCCAGCATTTT
CASTRGSNQPQHF
>-|TRBD1|TRBJ2-6|TRBV7-2
TGTGCCAGCAGCTTGGGACAGGGCCGGCTCGGGGCCAACGTCCTGACTTTC
CASSLGQGRLGANVLTF
>once|-|TRBJ1-3|TRBV29-1
TGCAGCGTTGCGGTACAGACCTCTGGAAACACCATATATTTT
CSVAVQTSGNTIYF
>-|-|TRBJ2-7|TRBV5-1
TGCGCCAGCAGCACCTACGGGGAGACCTACGAGCAGTACTTC
CASSTYGETYEQYF
>few|TRBD1|TRBJ2-5|TRBV2
TGTGCCAGCACCGGACAGGCGAGGGGAGAGACCCAGTACTTC
CASTGQARGETQYF
>-|TRBD1|TRBJ1-2|TRBV7-9
TGTGCCAGCAGCCGAAAGACAGGGGGGAACTATGGCTATACCTTC
CASSRKTGGNYGYTF
>few|TRBD1|TRBJ2-2|TRBV30
TGTGCCTGGTCATCGACCCCAGGGGGCCGGTGGTCGGACACCGGGGAGCTGTTTTTT
CAWSSTPGGRWSDTGELFF
>few|-|TRBJ1-5|TRBV5-6
TGTGCCAGCAGCTTCCAACAGGGTCCCGATCAGCCCCAGCATTTT
CASSFQQGPDQPQHF
>-|-|TRBJ2-6|TRBV5-4
TGTGCCAGCAGCCCGCAGTCTGGGGCCAACGTCCTGACTTTC
CASSPQSGANVLTF
>-|TRBD1|TRBJ1-4|TRBV30
TGTGCCTGGAGCTTCAGGGGGCGGCCTATAGGAAAACTGTTTTTT
CAWSFRGRPIGKLFF
>-|-|TRBJ1-4|TRBV27
TGTGCCAGCAGTTTATCCGACAGGTCTGGGGAAAAACTGTTTTTT
CASSLSDRSGEKLFF
>-|TRBD1|TRBJ2-3|TRBV7-9
TGTGCCAGCAGCTTACAGACAGGGGGAAGCACAGATACGCAGTATTTT
CASSLQTGGSTDTQYF
>-|-|TRBJ1-6|TRBV4-1
TGCGCCAGCAGCCTGACAGGCTCTAATTCACCCCTCCACTTT
CASSLTGSNSPLHF
>-|-|TRBJ1-1|TRBV30
TGTGCCTGGAGCCAGACCCAGGGAGCTTTCTTT
CAWSQTQGAFF
>-|TRBD1|TRBJ2-5|TRBV5-1
TGCGCCAGCAGCGAGACAGGGGGGCGGGAGACCCAGTACTTC
CASSETGGRETQYF
>-|-|TRBJ1-5|TRBV10-3
TGTGCCATCAGCCAGGGACTTAGCAATCAGCCCCAGCATTTT
CAISQGLSNQPQHF
>-|-|TRBJ1-2|TRBV5-1
TGCGCCAGCAGCTTGAATTCAGGGCAATATGGCTACACCTTC
CASSLNSGQYGYTF
>few|TRBD2|TRBJ2-3|TRBV13
TGTGCCAGCAGCTCCCGGGACTACCATGGGGATACGCAGTATTTT
CASSSRDYHGDTQYF
>few|-|TRBJ1-4|TRBV6-1
TGTGCCAGCAGTGTCCAACAGGCGGATAATGAAAAACTGTTTTTT
CASSVQQADNEKLFF
>-|-|TRBJ2-7|TRBV19
TGTGCCAGTAGTAGGGGGGGGGCCCCCTACGAGCAGTACTTC
CASSRGGAPYEQYF
>-|-|TRBJ2-7|TRBV7-6
TGTGCCAGCAGCTTATACATCAACGACGCTTCGTCAGGGTACGAGCAGTACTTC
CASSLYINDASSGYEQYF
>-|-|TRBJ2-2|TRBV5-6
TGTGCCAGCAGCTTTTTATTCGGGACAATGAACACCGGGGAGCTGTTTTTT
CASSFLFGTMNTGELFF
>-|-|TRBJ2-1|TRBV6-5
TGTGCCAGCAGTGAGGCGGGCCTCTACAATGAGCAGTTCTTC
CASSEAGLYNEQFF
>-|-|TRBJ2-5|TRBV7-7
TGTGCTAGCAGCTTCCAGGGGAGCCGGGGTGAGACCCAGTACTTC
CASSFQGSRGETQYF
>-|-|TRBJ2-7|TRBV6-5
TGTGCCAGCAGGGACAGTGCCTACGAGCAGTACTTC
CASRDSAYEQYF
>few|TRBD2|TRBJ2-4|TRBV4-2
TGTGCCAGCAGCCAAAGTAGCGGGTCCCGCCAAATTCAGTACTTC
CASSQSSGSRQIQYF
>-|-|TRBJ1-4|TRBV6-5
TGTGCCAGCAGTTTGGACCTGGGAGGGGGTGAAAAACTGTTTTTT
CASSLDLGGGEKLFF
>-|-|TRBJ2-5|TRBV7-2
TGTGCCAGCAGCTTTGATGTCGGGACCCAGTACTTC
CASSFDVGTQYF
>-|TRBD1|TRBJ1-2|TRBV6-5
TGTGCCAGCAGTAGGAATGACAGGGACTATGGCTACACCTTC
CASSRNDRDYGYTF
>few|-|TRBJ2-7|TRBV5-1
TGCGCCAGCAGCTTGGGAGGGACACTCCCCTACGAGCAGTACTTC
CASSLGGTLPYEQYF